The table lists the clone carrying this T cell receptor (beta chain) with a few counts. Its antigen is unidentified. cDNA libraries for TCR alpha and TCR beta, carrying sample barcodes and UMIs, came from 5'RACE with constant-segment primers. TCRdb ran MiXCR on the 5' RACE reads and lists one entry per CDR3 protein. The table has some 97,000 distinct CDR3 sequences, 8.5% to 14% seen once. The sample comes from a study of T-cell memory formation after mild COVID-19. Findings of the study overall: Clones that contracted from day 15 to 85 were balanced CD4/CD8, while later expanders leaned CD4+. Second-wave clones reaching peak frequency on day 37 lacked confirmed SARS-CoV-2 specificity.

The TCR originated in a man aged 18 to 30 who had mild COVID-19 (a few samples of this study predate the infection). Cell type and time point are not known. Material: PBMCs or a T cell subset sorted from them (not recorded which).

The CDR3 region is CASGRILYGYTF. CDR3 DNA sequence: TGTGCCAGCGGACGGATCCTCTATGGCTACACCTTC. This sequence joins TRBV7-2 and TRBJ1-2; D unresolved. Germline V gives CDR1 SGHTA, CDR2 FQGNSA. Trimming took 8 bases from V and 4 from J, leaving 11 bases between them. This CDR3 spans 12 amino acids. Based on the CDR3 plus reference TRBV7-2 and TRBJ1-2, the full variable domain is GAGVSQSPSNKVTEKGKDVELRCDPISGHTALYWYRQSLGQGLEFLIYFQGNSAPDKSGLPSDRFSAERTGGSVSTLTIQRTQQEDSAVYLCASGRILYGYTFGSGTRLTVV.